This T cell receptor beta chain emerged from a study of blood T cell repertoires in COVID-19. Study context: Material from acute and convalescent COVID-19 was sourced from the United States, Italy and Spain. The analysed material was cDNA or gDNA that came from T cells, B-cell-depleted T cells, or PBMCs.

Authors' methods: Nucleated cell number was recorded as an estimate derived from reference gene primer amplification. Measured with immunoSEQ multiplex PCR; TCRdb has only the in-frame clones, and not every one. The DNA was the basis for D and trimming; V, J and clone size are from that table. This sample has over 150,000 clones, with around 83% found just once. V was clipped by 4 bases and J by 2 bases, with 9 bases between them. Germline CDR1 SGHDN, CDR2 FVKESK. The CDR3 is 15 residues long. This chain uses TRBV14 with TRBJ1-6; weak D call: TRBD1 (6 bases). The source of this sequence is an older woman with acute or convalescent COVID-19. Source material: peripheral blood. CDR3 coding DNA: TGTGCCAGCAGCCGACAGGCCACCTATAATTCACCCCTCCACTTT. It translates to CASSRQATYNSPLHF.